The source of this TCR beta chain is a study of T cell responses to AZD1222 COVID-19 vaccine. Study-wide points: Seropositive at baseline were only a handful of AZD1222 recipients. Vaccination with two AZD1222 doses was followed by a rise in Spike-specific TCR breadth and depth. Most donors were white British and more were female, and clonal diversity was possibly underestimated.

About this clone: Its target is unknown.

Sequencing used immunoSEQ multiplex PCR; TCRdb keeps in-frame clones, though not all of them. The repertoire has about 120,000 clones, about 92% of them found once; the top ten carry approximately 3%. The CDR3 extends over 14 amino acids. Germline V gives CDR1 SNHLY, CDR2 FYNNEI. V dropped 8 bases and J dropped 6 bases, with 17 bases sitting between them. The receptor comes from an adult in good health. Sequences were derived from peripheral blood, sampled on day 0 of AZD1222 vaccination. This chain joins TRBV2 and TRBJ1-5; D not resolved. CDR3 DNA sequence: TGTGCCAGCCATTTAAACTCATTTGGTCAGCCCCAGCATTTT. It is translated as CASHLNSFGQPQHF. The variable domain in full, completed from reference TRBV2 and TRBJ1-5, reads EPEVTQTPSHQVTQMGQEVILRCVPISNHLYFYWYRQILGQKVEFLVSFYNNEISEKSEIFDDQFSVERPDGSNFTLKIRSTKLEDSAMYFCASHLNSFGQPQHFGDGTRLSIL.